This is a list of T cell receptor beta chains from one sample in a study of sequential checkpoint blockade in melanoma. Sequencing was performed with immunoSEQ multiplex PCR; in TCRdb, only in-frame clones are kept and a portion is missing. Here the sample spans around 4,000 clones, roughly a fifth being singletons. The starting material was tumor tissue (inferred from file names), obtained from a patient given nivolumab and ipilimumab in sequence. These receptors were taken from a human donor with melanoma. The CDR3 runs from the conserved cysteine through the conserved F or W. The D gene is left open where the match is weak. Clone size, where shown, is once, few, many, or a class for clones that have expanded.

clone_size	v_call	d_call	j_call	cdr3_nt	cdr3_aa
NA	TRBV18	NA	TRBJ1-2	TGTGCCAGCTCACCACCCGGGACCGCCAACTATGGCTACACCTTC	CASSPPGTANYGYTF
medium-sized	TRBV11-3	TRBD1	TRBJ1-6	TGTGCCAGCAGCGCAGGACAGGGGGCGCGGGATAATTCACCCCTCCACTTT	CASSAGQGARDNSPLHF
NA	TRBV29-1	TRBD1	TRBJ1-1	TGCAGCGTTGTGTCAGGGGGCAACACTGAAGCTTTCTTT	CSVVSGGNTEAFF
many	TRBV11-3	NA	TRBJ2-5	TGTGCCAGCAGCTTACCCCGACGTGGGGGCGACGGGCGAGAGACCCAGTACTTC	CASSLPRRGGDGRETQYF
many	TRBV7-1	NA	TRBJ1-6	TGTGCCAGCAGGGAGGGGTATAATTCACCCCTCCACTTT	CASREGYNSPLHF
NA	TRBV19	TRBD1	TRBJ1-3	TGTGCCAGTAGTGACAGGGGGCCTGCCGGAAACACCATATATTTT	CASSDRGPAGNTIYF
many	TRBV6-8	TRBD1	TRBJ1-6	TGTGCCAGCAGGGACAGGGGGAATTCACCCCTCCACTTT	CASRDRGNSPLHF
many	TRBV11-3	TRBD2	TRBJ2-5	TGTGCCAGCAGCCCAGAACAGCGGGGGGAGACCCAGTACTTC	CASSPEQRGETQYF
few	TRBV5-1	NA	TRBJ2-1	TGCGCCAGCAGCTTCGGAGGTTTCTCCTACAATGAGCAGTTCTTC	CASSFGGFSYNEQFF
many	TRBV11-3	TRBD2	TRBJ2-5	TGTGCCAGCAGCCAGCTAGGGACTAGCGGGGGTTCAGAGACCCAGTACTTC	CASSQLGTSGGSETQYF
few	TRBV19	NA	TRBJ2-7	TGTGCCAGTAGTGAAAGGCGATACTACGAGCAGTACTTC	CASSERRYYEQYF
once	TRBV19	NA	TRBJ1-6	TGTGCCAGTAGTATACGCCTCGGGGGATCACCCCTCCACTTT	CASSIRLGGSPLHF